These T cell receptor beta chains were read from a single sample in a study of identifying expanded T cells in peripheral blood. Produced via immunoSEQ multiplex PCR; TCRdb's table is partial and in-frame only. The profile covers about 100,000 clones, with roughly 87% appearing a single time and about a sixth taken by the ten largest. The specimen sequenced was blood. Receptor source: a person between 18 and 70 years old in good health. Both conserved end residues are part of each CDR3. Fields, in order: clone size, V gene, D gene, CDR3 length, J gene, CDR3 DNA, CDR3 protein. A D gene is named only where the DNA matches it firmly. Clone size is shown for a subset of rows, as once, few, many or a class of expanded clone.

clone_size: NA
v_call: TRBV19
d_call: NA
cdr3_length: 16
j_call: TRBJ2-6
cdr3_nt: TGTGCCAGTAATAGTGGGGGCCCGTCTGGGGCCAACGTCCTGACTTTC
cdr3_aa: CASNSGGPSGANVLTF

clone_size: NA
v_call: TRBV7-2
d_call: NA
cdr3_length: 14
j_call: TRBJ1-5
cdr3_nt: TGTGCCAGCAGCTTAGTAAGGTCCGATCAGCCCCAGCATTTT
cdr3_aa: CASSLVRSDQPQHF

clone_size: NA
v_call: TRBV4-1
d_call: NA
cdr3_length: 20
j_call: TRBJ2-6
cdr3_nt: TGCGCCAGCAGCGATAAAAAGGAACAGGGTTCCGACTCTGGGGCCAACGTCCTGACTTTC
cdr3_aa: CASSDKKEQGSDSGANVLTF

clone_size: NA
v_call: TRBV10-3
d_call: TRBD2
cdr3_length: 16
j_call: TRBJ2-2
cdr3_nt: TGTGCCATCAGGGCGGGGGACGGAACCGGCAACGGGGAGCTGTTTTTT
cdr3_aa: CAIRAGDGTGNGELFF

clone_size: NA
v_call: TRBV7-2
d_call: NA
cdr3_length: 16
j_call: TRBJ2-7
cdr3_nt: TGTGCCAGCAGCTTAGCGGTACAGACCCCCTCCTACGAGCAGTACTTC
cdr3_aa: CASSLAVQTPSYEQYF

clone_size: NA
v_call: TRBV2
d_call: TRBD1
cdr3_length: 16
j_call: TRBJ2-5
cdr3_nt: TGTGCCAGCAGCGACGGACAGGGGGATGGGTACGGGACCCAGTACTTC
cdr3_aa: CASSDGQGDGYGTQYF

clone_size: NA
v_call: TRBV27
d_call: NA
cdr3_length: 14
j_call: TRBJ1-2
cdr3_nt: TGTGCCAGCAGTTTATACTCCACCGGCTATGGCTACACCTTC
cdr3_aa: CASSLYSTGYGYTF

clone_size: once
v_call: TRBV11-2
d_call: NA
cdr3_length: 13
j_call: TRBJ1-1
cdr3_nt: TGTGCCAGCAGCAAGGGGTGGGGCACTGAAGCTTTCTTT
cdr3_aa: CASSKGWGTEAFF

clone_size: NA
v_call: TRBV6-5
d_call: NA
cdr3_length: 13
j_call: TRBJ1-4
cdr3_nt: TGTGCCAGCTCCCGGGACCAACATGAAAAACTGTTTTTT
cdr3_aa: CASSRDQHEKLFF

clone_size: NA
v_call: TRBV18
d_call: NA
cdr3_length: 14
j_call: TRBJ1-2
cdr3_nt: TGTGCCAGCTCACTATCCCCAGGGATCTATGGCTACACCTTC
cdr3_aa: CASSLSPGIYGYTF

clone_size: NA
v_call: TRBV6-5
d_call: NA
cdr3_length: 16
j_call: TRBJ2-6
cdr3_nt: TGTGCCAGCAGTTGGACGGGGGGCGCTGGGGCCAACGTCCTGACTTTC
cdr3_aa: CASSWTGGAGANVLTF

clone_size: NA
v_call: TRBV7-2
d_call: NA
cdr3_length: 16
j_call: TRBJ2-5
cdr3_nt: TGTGCCAGCAGCCCCCGACAGAATTGGGGGCAAGAGACCCAGTACTTC
cdr3_aa: CASSPRQNWGQETQYF

clone_size: NA
v_call: TRBV5-4
d_call: NA
cdr3_length: 15
j_call: TRBJ1-4
cdr3_nt: TGTGCCAGCAGCCCGGGGAGGGCGGTGGGTGAAAAACTGTTTTTT
cdr3_aa: CASSPGRAVGEKLFF

clone_size: NA
v_call: TRBV9
d_call: NA
cdr3_length: 14
j_call: TRBJ2-1
cdr3_nt: TGTGCCAGCAGCGGGGGGCTCGAATGGAATGAGCAGTTCTTC
cdr3_aa: CASSGGLEWNEQFF

clone_size: few
v_call: TRBV12-5
d_call: NA
cdr3_length: 15
j_call: TRBJ2-2
cdr3_nt: TGTGCTAGTGGCTCGGACACCCTGAACACCGGGGAGCTGTTTTTT
cdr3_aa: CASGSDTLNTGELFF

clone_size: NA
v_call: TRBV7-8
d_call: NA
cdr3_length: 12
j_call: TRBJ2-7
cdr3_nt: TGTGCCAGCAGCCCGAGCTCCTACGAGCAGTACTTC
cdr3_aa: CASSPSSYEQYF

clone_size: NA
v_call: TRBV5-3
d_call: NA
cdr3_length: 15
j_call: TRBJ2-7
cdr3_nt: TGTGCCAGAAGCTTGGTAAAGCTATGTAAGAGGGAGCAGTACTTC
cdr3_aa: CARSLVKLCKREQYF

clone_size: NA
v_call: TRBV5-6
d_call: TRBD2
cdr3_length: 15
j_call: TRBJ2-5
cdr3_nt: TGTGCCAGCAGCTTGACTAGCGGGGGTCAAGAGACCCAGTACTTC
cdr3_aa: CASSLTSGGQETQYF

clone_size: NA
v_call: TRBV19
d_call: TRBD1
cdr3_length: 14
j_call: TRBJ2-7
cdr3_nt: TGTGCCAGTAGCAAATGGGACAGCTCCTACGAGCAGTACTTC
cdr3_aa: CASSKWDSSYEQYF

clone_size: once
v_call: TRBV5-5
d_call: TRBD1
cdr3_length: 15
j_call: TRBJ1-5
cdr3_nt: TGTGCCAGCAGCTCCGACAGGGCGAGCAATCAGCCCCAGCATTTT
cdr3_aa: CASSSDRASNQPQHF

clone_size: NA
v_call: TRBV6-6
d_call: TRBD1
cdr3_length: 15
j_call: TRBJ1-1
cdr3_nt: TGTGCCAGCAGTTACTCAGGACAGGGAAACACTGAAGCTTTCTTT
cdr3_aa: CASSYSGQGNTEAFF

clone_size: NA
v_call: TRBV7-9
d_call: NA
cdr3_length: 13
j_call: TRBJ1-2
cdr3_nt: TGTGCCAGCAGCCCCCGCGGACAGCCTGTTAGAACCTTC
cdr3_aa: CASSPRGQPVRTF

clone_size: NA
v_call: TRBV7-2
d_call: NA
cdr3_length: 14
j_call: TRBJ2-1
cdr3_nt: TGTGCCAGCAGCTTAGGGCAGGGCACTGGAGAGCAGTTCTTC
cdr3_aa: CASSLGQGTGEQFF

clone_size: NA
v_call: TRBV4-1
d_call: NA
cdr3_length: 16
j_call: TRBJ1-3
cdr3_nt: TGCGCCAGCAGCCAAGCAGGTCCGTGGTCTGGAAACACCATATATTTT
cdr3_aa: CASSQAGPWSGNTIYF

clone_size: NA
v_call: TRBV6-5
d_call: NA
cdr3_length: 11
j_call: TRBJ2-1
cdr3_nt: TGTGCCAGCAGGGGGAACAATGAGCAGTTCTTC
cdr3_aa: CASRGNNEQFF

clone_size: once
v_call: TRBV12-5
d_call: NA
cdr3_length: 15
j_call: TRBJ2-4
cdr3_nt: TGTGCTAGTGGTTTGCAGGGTTGGCGGCGGGACATTCAGTACTTC
cdr3_aa: CASGLQGWRRDIQYF

clone_size: NA
v_call: TRBV6-1
d_call: NA
cdr3_length: 15
j_call: TRBJ2-3
cdr3_nt: TGTGCCAGCAGTCCCCCGGCAGGGGCCACAGATACGCAGTATTTT
cdr3_aa: CASSPPAGATDTQYF

clone_size: once
v_call: TRBV18
d_call: TRBD2
cdr3_length: 18
j_call: TRBJ2-4
cdr3_nt: TGTGCCAGCTCACCACCTCTAGCGGGGGGGCCAGCCAAAAACATTCAGTACTTC
cdr3_aa: CASSPPLAGGPAKNIQYF

clone_size: once
v_call: TRBV6-6
d_call: TRBD2
cdr3_length: 15
j_call: TRBJ2-3
cdr3_nt: TGTGCCAGCAGTGGACTAGCGGGGGGGCCAGATACGCAGTATTTT
cdr3_aa: CASSGLAGGPDTQYF

clone_size: NA
v_call: TRBV7-2
d_call: TRBD1
cdr3_length: 14
j_call: TRBJ1-1
cdr3_nt: TGTGCCAGCAGCTTTCGACAGGGCGGAACTGAAGCTTTCTTT
cdr3_aa: CASSFRQGGTEAFF

clone_size: NA
v_call: TRBV27
d_call: NA
cdr3_length: 13
j_call: TRBJ2-7
cdr3_nt: TGTGCCAGCACCACAGGAAGTATGGGCGAGCAGTACTTC
cdr3_aa: CASTTGSMGEQYF

clone_size: NA
v_call: TRBV6-6
d_call: TRBD1
cdr3_length: 13
j_call: TRBJ2-7
cdr3_nt: TGTGCCAGCAGTTACTTGACAGGGGGCGAGCAGTACTTC
cdr3_aa: CASSYLTGGEQYF